This is a list of T cell receptor beta chains from one sample in a study of PD-1 blockade in mismatch repair-deficient tumors. TCRdb's table, derived via immunoSEQ multiplex PCR, lists solely in-frame clones and lacks some. The sample holds under 25,000 clones, 84% seen once. Sequencing used peripheral blood, obtained 2 weeks after starting pembrolizumab. These receptors were taken from an adult with mismatch repair-deficient cancer. Both conserved end residues are part of each CDR3. The order of the fields is J gene, V gene, CDR3 protein.

j_call: TRBJ2-7; v_call: TRBV4-3; cdr3_aa: CASSQDLGGVTDF
j_call: TRBJ1-3; v_call: TRBV27; cdr3_aa: CASSLWAGGNTIYF
j_call: TRBJ2-1; v_call: TRBV9; cdr3_aa: CASSVTGLAGNNEQFF
j_call: TRBJ2-3; v_call: TRBV7-2; cdr3_aa: CASSPALSADTQYF
j_call: TRBJ1-2; v_call: TRBV7-9; cdr3_aa: CASNTGNGGYTF
j_call: TRBJ2-7; v_call: TRBV10-1; cdr3_aa: CASSESTLASGSKEYF
j_call: TRBJ2-5; v_call: TRBV30; cdr3_aa: CAWSGGGGETQYF
j_call: TRBJ2-5; v_call: TRBV2; cdr3_aa: CASSEWRMETQYF
j_call: TRBJ2-3; v_call: TRBV14; cdr3_aa: CASSPLAGTTDTQYF
j_call: TRBJ2-1; v_call: TRBV19; cdr3_aa: CASSILWGSGKEQFF
j_call: TRBJ1-2; v_call: TRBV27; cdr3_aa: CASSLSQQEGYTF
j_call: TRBJ1-2; v_call: TRBV6-5; cdr3_aa: CASTAGERGYTF
j_call: TRBJ1-5; v_call: TRBV4-3; cdr3_aa: CASSQGPGRNQPQHF
j_call: TRBJ2-7; v_call: TRBV5-4; cdr3_aa: CASSRQGSTYEQYF
j_call: TRBJ2-3; v_call: TRBV11-2; cdr3_aa: CASTLTGGRGSDTQYF
j_call: TRBJ2-2; v_call: TRBV10-1; cdr3_aa: CASSGPGRDAGELFF
j_call: TRBJ2-1; v_call: TRBV19; cdr3_aa: CASSPSNQLAGFYNEQFF
j_call: TRBJ2-2; v_call: TRBV25-1; cdr3_aa: CASSERQGANTGELFF
j_call: TRBJ1-1; v_call: TRBV11-1; cdr3_aa: CASSPSRDRGRNTEAFF
j_call: TRBJ2-1; v_call: TRBV9; cdr3_aa: CASSSPGTSGRAVEQFF
j_call: TRBJ1-1; v_call: TRBV10-3; cdr3_aa: CAISGSGGTEAFF
j_call: TRBJ2-5; v_call: TRBV2; cdr3_aa: CATGTVFQETQYF
j_call: TRBJ2-5; v_call: TRBV2; cdr3_aa: CASSDAGLAGGVEETQYF
j_call: TRBJ2-3; v_call: TRBV13; cdr3_aa: CASSFSQGAGDTQYF
j_call: TRBJ2-7; v_call: TRBV30; cdr3_aa: CAWSVGGSRSYEQYF
j_call: TRBJ2-3; v_call: TRBV4-1; cdr3_aa: CASSPVTSPKGRNTQYF